This T cell receptor beta chain was found in a study of shared clonotypes between healthy human individuals. Study-level information: The cohort comprised a couple of women and a few men. Their ages spanned 18 to 49 years.

At deep level, the assay was performed. The table came from immunoSEQ multiplex PCR; TCRdb's copy has only in-frame clones and leaves some out. Of about 490,000 clones listed, approximately 79% were seen once; the top ten hold less than 15%. This clone has just a few counts. This CDR3 has 14 amino acids. The germline V gene encodes CDR1 SGHNT and CDR2 YENEEA. V was pared by 3 bases and J by 5 bases, with 7 bases of the junction left unmatched. The sequence was obtained from a woman between 40 and 55 years old in good health. Some clones in this sample may be carry-over from other donors' samples. The sample comprised PBMCs. The chain combines TRBV11-3 with TRBJ2-7; TRBD2 matches at 7 bases. The CDR3 protein is CASSLGGLVDEQYF. The CDR3 nucleotides read TGTGCCAGCAGCTTGGGCGGACTAGTAGACGAGCAGTACTTC.